The present T cell receptor beta chain was sequenced within a study of T cell changes during pregnancy in multiple sclerosis. This table comes from immunoSEQ multiplex PCR, and its TCRdb copy is limited to in-frame clones, with some not included. In the table there are tens of thousands of clones, roughly 84% of which are singletons. Germline V gives CDR1 SGHRS, CDR2 YFSETQ. With V trimmed by 0 bases and J by 7 bases, 6 bases remained unmatched. The CDR3 is 15 residues long. This chain links TRBV5-1 with TRBJ1-2, with 10 bases that match TRBD1. This TCR derives from a female donor with multiple sclerosis, enrolled in a pregnancy study. The specimen comprised CD8+ T cells from peripheral blood mononuclear cells, sampled after pregnancy. The CDR3 DNA reads as TGCGCCAGCAGCTTGGTCGGACAGGGGGAGGGTGGCTACACCTTC. Its protein is CASSLVGQGEGGYTF.